The 13 T cell receptor beta chains below all came from one sample that was sequenced in a study of blood T cell repertoires in COVID-19. Data came from immunoSEQ multiplex PCR; TCRdb stores just in-frame clones and leaves some out. The top ten clones hold under 2% of a sample with roughly 80,000 clones, 85% to 95% of them seen once. The sequenced sample consisted of peripheral blood. Receptors originate from a man aged 60 to 75 with acute or convalescent COVID-19.

This chain links TRBV28 with TRBJ2-7; TRBD1 matches at 7 bases. The CDR3 loop spans 15 amino acids. Germline CDR1 MDHEN, CDR2 SYDVKM. Germline trimming cut 5 bases from V and 2 bases from J; bases unmatched to any gene: 9. The DNA for the CDR3 is TGTGCCAGCAGTCAAACAGGGGCTCAACCCTACGAGCAGTACTTC. Amino acid sequence: CASSQTGAQPYEQYF.

The chain combines TRBV4-3 with TRBJ2-7; 12 positions match TRBD2. Germline V gives CDR1 LGHNA, CDR2 YSLEER. The J segment lost 3 bases and the V segment lost 0 bases, leaving 9 bases of the junction unmatched. The CDR3 contains 18 residues. In DNA form, the CDR3 reads TGCGCCAGCAGCCAAGACCTAGCGGGAGGGCCGTACTACTACGAGCAGTACTTC. It translates to CASSQDLAGGPYYYEQYF.

V gene TRBV24-1 combines with J gene TRBJ2-1; a weak D match, TRBD2 (7 bases). The ends were cut back, 9 bases at V and 5 bases at J, with 16 bases in the middle. The CDR3 spans 14 residues. From germline, CDR1 is KGHDR and CDR2 SFDVKD. The CDR3 region has the DNA TGTGCCACCCGGGGGGCGGGGACTGACAATGAGCAGTTCTTC. Its protein is CATRGAGTDNEQFF.

V usage is TRBV2 and J usage is TRBJ1-4; the match to TRBD1 covers 8 bases. The V and J ends lost 6 bases and 4 bases, in that order; junction bases with no gene match: 4. This CDR3 has 14 amino acids. Germline CDR1 is SNHLY and CDR2 is FYNNEI. In DNA, the CDR3 is TGTGCCAGCAGCCAAGACAGGGGTAATGAAAAACTGTTTTTT. Amino acid sequence: CASSQDRGNEKLFF.

The rearrangement uses TRBV28 and TRBJ1-5; no clear D gene. The CDR3 covers 15 residues. Trimming left V 4 bases short and J 0 bases short, with 10 bases between. Germline loops: CDR1 MDHEN, CDR2 SYDVKM. CDR3 DNA sequence: TGTGCCAGCAGTTCTAGACTGTATAGCAATCAGCCCCAGCATTTT. Translated, it gives CASSSRLYSNQPQHF. Combining the CDR3 with reference TRBV28 and TRBJ1-5 gives the whole variable domain DVKVTQSSRYLVKRTGEKVFLECVQDMDHENMFWYRQDPGLGLRLIYFSYDVKMKEKGDIPEGYSVSREKKERFSLILESASTNQTSMYLCASSSRLYSNQPQHFGDGTRLSIL.

This clone was detected once. V is TRBV10-3 and J is TRBJ1-1, with D possibly TRBD1 on 5 matching bases. Germline CDR1 reads ENHRY; CDR2 reads SYGVKD. This CDR3 has 16 residues. V was clipped by 3 bases and J by 0 bases, with 14 bases between them. CDR3 sequence: CAISDTREGLNTEAFF. Written as DNA, the CDR3 is TGTGCCATCAGTGACACTAGGGAGGGGCTGAACACTGAAGCTTTCTTT.

V is TRBV3-1 (or the pseudogene TRBV3-2) and J is TRBJ2-1; D remains ambiguous. The germline V and J ends were trimmed by 2 bases and 9 bases, with 8 bases remaining between them. Germline V gene data show CDR1 as LGHDT and CDR2 as YNNKEL (reference sequence). This CDR3 is 12 amino acids long. This CDR3 reads CASSQSLGEQFF. CDR3 DNA sequence: TGTGCCAGCAGCCAAAGCCTAGGTGAGCAGTTCTTC.

V usage is TRBV7-9 and J usage is TRBJ1-4; D call uncertain. Trimming shortened V by 1 base and J by 4 bases, and 13 bases separated the two germline ends. Germline loops: CDR1 SEHNR, CDR2 FQNEAQ (reference sequence). The CDR3 covers 16 residues. This chain's CDR3 is CASSLGAGGGNEKLFF. In nucleotides, the CDR3 is TGTGCCAGCAGCTTAGGGGCCGGAGGAGGTAATGAAAAACTGTTTTTT.

The CDR3 region has the DNA TGTGCCATCGAGGCAGGGGGCGCAAACACTGAAGCTTTCTTT. It encodes CAIEAGGANTEAFF. The chain carries TRBV10-3 and TRBJ1-1, with 8 bases fitting TRBD1. Germline values: CDR1 ENHRY, CDR2 SYGVKD. The CDR3 sequence is 14 residues long. The J segment lost 2 bases and the V segment lost 8 bases, leaving 7 bases of the junction unmatched.

The chain recombines TRBV19 with TRBJ1-5; perhaps TRBD1 as D (5 bases). V was cut by 7 bases and J by 5 bases, with 15 bases left in between. Germline V gene data show CDR1 as LNHDA and CDR2 as SQIVND (reference sequence). The length of the CDR3 is 14 residues. The CDR3 DNA reads as TGTGCCAGTACCCCCTTTCAGGGCTATCAGCCCCAGCATTTT. This gives the protein CASTPFQGYQPQHF.

In its sample, this clone ranks as medium-sized. V and J are TRBV20-1 and TRBJ1-5; 7 bases agree with TRBD1. V was pared by 6 bases and J by 6 bases, with 8 bases of the junction left unmatched. CDR3 size: 13 residues. Per germline, CDR1 DFQATT and CDR2 SNEGSKA (reference sequence). The CDR3 DNA follows: TGCAGTGCGAGTCCAGGGGGAGGTCAGCCCCAGCATTTT. This sequence encodes CSASPGGGQPQHF.

The chain couples TRBV5-1 to TRBJ1-5; TRBD1 agrees at 8 bases. The trim removed 9 bases at V and 4 bases at J, leaving 6 bases unmatched. The CDR3 contains 13 residues. Germline loops: CDR1 SGHRS, CDR2 YFSETQ. CDR3 loop: CATGQGFNQPQHF. The CDR3 nucleotides read TGCGCCACCGGACAGGGTTTTAATCAGCCCCAGCATTTT.

The V call is TRBV7-2, the J call TRBJ1-5; a weak D match, TRBD1 (6 bases). Germline lookup yields CDR1 SGHTA and CDR2 FQGNSA. V lost 5 bases and J 0 bases, leaving 14 bases between the germline ends. The CDR3 extends over 16 amino acids. The CDR3 sequence is CASSLTGGDSNQPQHF. CDR3 bases: TGTGCCAGCAGCCTAACTGGGGGCGATAGCAATCAGCCCCAGCATTTT.